Here is one T cell receptor beta chain with its context. Trimming took off 0 bases at V and 3 bases at J, with 9 bases between the two ends. CDR1 and CDR2 (germline): SGDLS, YYNGEE. The CDR3 has 14 residues. The sample is drawn from a study of blood T cell repertoires in COVID-19. Overall study context: Nucleic acid was either cDNA or gDNA, and it came from T cells, B-cell-depleted T cells, or PBMCs.

Recruitment covered some 25 US areas and drew participants whose ages spanned about 18 to 100 years. The repertoire was sequenced with immunoSEQ multiplex PCR; TCRdb's copy has only in-frame clones and lacks some. This sample carries approximately 380,000 clones, 70% to 90% of them seen once, and the ten largest clones take more than 0.95%. Sequencing was carried out using PBMCs or T cells enriched from blood (not recorded which). This receptor was obtained from a woman younger than 30 who had recovered from COVID-19. V gene TRBV9 combines with J gene TRBJ1-1, with a possible D match to TRBD1 (5 bases). CDR3 nucleotides: TGTGCCAGCAGCGTAGGGGGCAGGGACACTGAAGCTTTCTTT. Its protein product is CASSVGGRDTEAFF.